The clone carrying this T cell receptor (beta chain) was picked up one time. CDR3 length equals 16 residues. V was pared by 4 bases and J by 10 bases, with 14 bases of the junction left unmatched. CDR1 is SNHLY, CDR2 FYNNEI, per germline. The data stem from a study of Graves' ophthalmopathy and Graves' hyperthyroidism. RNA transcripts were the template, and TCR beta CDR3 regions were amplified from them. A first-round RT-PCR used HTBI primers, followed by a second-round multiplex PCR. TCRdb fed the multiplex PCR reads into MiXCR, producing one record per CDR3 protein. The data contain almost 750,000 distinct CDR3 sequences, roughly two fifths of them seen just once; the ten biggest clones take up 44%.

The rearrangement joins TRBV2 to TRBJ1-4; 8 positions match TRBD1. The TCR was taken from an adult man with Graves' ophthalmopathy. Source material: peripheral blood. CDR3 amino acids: CASSVVRDRLSGKLFF. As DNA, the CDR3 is TGTGCCAGCAGTGTAGTACGGGACAGGCTCTCTGGAAAACTGTTTTTT. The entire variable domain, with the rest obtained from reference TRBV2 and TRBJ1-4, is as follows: EPEVTQTPSHQVTQMGQEVILRCVPISNHLYFYWYRQILGQKVEFLVSFYNNEISEKSEIFDDQFSVERPDGSNFTLKIRSTKLEDSAMYFCASSVVRDRLSGKLFFGSGTQLSVL.